This section outlines one T cell receptor (beta chain) sequence together with its context. Its antigen is still unknown. Qualities for individual bases were not recorded, and no much larger clone is one base off. The CDR3 runs 15 amino acids, cysteine and phenylalanine included. The DNA shown is the 45-base CDR3, in frame from base 1. Deletion took 4 bases off V and 0 bases off J, with a span of 12 bases between the germline ends. CDR1 is given as LNHDA and CDR2 as SQIVND, both from the germline V gene (reference sequence). The immunoSEQ Assay, a bias-controlled multiplex PCR, was used to amplify TCRbeta CDR3 regions from genomic DNA. Processing in the source paper ran as follows. The number of nucleated cells in each sample was estimated by amplification of reference gene primers within the assay. Sequence reads were collapsed and filtered to measure the absolute abundance of every unique TCRbeta CDR3 rearrangement. For each sample, productive Simpson clonality was calculated by taking the square root of Simpson's diversity index across productive rearrangements. The table was pulled from immuneACCESS by TCRdb, which kept in-frame rearrangements only. Such tables lose some clones; where checked, under half of the loss comes from unresolved V genes, and the rest has no known cause. V, J and clone size derive from that table, while D and trimming were established from the DNA sequence. This sample comprises approximately 380,000 clones, 85% of them detected only once. The leading ten clones occupy roughly 3.6% of the sample.

This sample was taken from a study of blood T cell repertoires in COVID-19 (dated by TCRdb to about 2020). With regard to the full study: Samples covering the acute and convalescent phases of COVID-19 were provided by collaborators in the United States, Italy and Spain. The material from the prospective study consisted of cDNA or gDNA derived from T cells, B-cell-depleted T cells, or PBMCs. The dataset comprised deeply sampled blood TCRbeta repertoires from subjects exposed to, actively infected with, or recovered from COVID-19. Where available, HLA class I and class II types were taken from metadata supplied by the sample provider and were not determined by assay-based typing. The sample metadata nearly always contained a de-identified subject ID, COVID-19 status, age in years and sex. The repertoires were released in a freely available public database meant as a resource for research on the immune response to SARS-CoV-2. Samples came from the ongoing ImmuneRACE study (first 160 participants) plus 1,254 subjects from 6 global collaborators.

Each collaborating institution followed its own protocols to collect whole blood in K2EDTA tubes. For TCRbeta analysis, collaborator samples were shipped as frozen whole blood, as isolated PBMCs, or as DNA extracted from either sample type. The research as a whole found: Clinical and demographic metadata were provided uncurated, with the amount varying by source and participant.

The rearranged segments are TRBV19 and TRBJ1-1; a tentative D call is TRBD1 (6 bases match). The sequence was collected from a woman between 18 and 29 years old with acute or convalescent COVID-19. The sequencing sample was made of peripheral blood. The base sequence is TGTGCCAGTAGTACCCACGGACAGTTGAACACTGAAGCTTTCTTT. Protein translation: CASSTHGQLNTEAFF.